This T cell receptor (beta chain) was found in a study of blood T cell repertoires in COVID-19. Study details: Acute and convalescent COVID-19 samples came from the United States, Italy and Spain.

Sequencing used immunoSEQ multiplex PCR; TCRdb keeps in-frame clones, though not all of them. The data contain around 54,000 clones, approximately 88% of them singletons. The CDR3 length is 16 residues. Germline CDR1 SGHTA, CDR2 FQGTGA. V was shortened by 5 bases and J by 6 bases, with 20 bases between the two germline ends. The sequenced sample was peripheral blood. The genes are TRBV7-3 and TRBJ2-1; weak D call: TRBD2 (5 bases). The sequence derives from a human donor in a cohort sampled during active COVID-19. The CDR3 nucleotides read TGTGCCAGCAGCCCCCACCCGGACGGACTCCTCAATGAGCAGTTCTTC. Amino acid sequence: CASSPHPDGLLNEQFF.